The rows below give T cell receptor beta chains drawn from one sample of a study of blood T cell repertoires in COVID-19. The data were produced by immunoSEQ multiplex PCR, yet TCRdb's version contains in-frame clones alone and is incomplete. Here the sample spans some 150,000 clones, almost 85% being singletons. Sequences were obtained from peripheral blood. The receptors shown here come from a man in his forties who had recovered from COVID-19. Each CDR3 is given with its conserved first and last residue.

V gene | CDR3 protein
TRBV7-9 | CASSLTQGGAYEQYF
TRBV4-2 | CASSQGGVYYEQYF
TRBV5-8 | CASSPGQANTGELFF
TRBV27 | CASSAGTGVGYTF
TRBV5-5 | CASSSTRRADTQYF
TRBV11-3 | CASSLEGSAGGRETQYF
TRBV5-8 | CASSSRTGDEQYF
TRBV6-5 | CASSYSKLRLRTEAFF
TRBV5-4 | CASSSDRSFYGYTF
TRBV5-6 | CASSLYSYEQYF
TRBV2 | CGTGEETQYF
TRBV11-2 | CASSLIYEQYF
TRBV27 | CASSGGGGETQYF
TRBV15 | CATSRDRAGGRNEQFF
TRBV19 | CASRHLDRGKPYNEQFF
TRBV15 | CATSVGGRENIQYF
TRBV6-5 | CASGTGETGELFF
TRBV19 | CASSTAGTRNTDTQYF
TRBV9 | CASSAGNSYEQYF
TRBV18 | CASSPPTGAATEAFF
TRBV2 | CASSDNRGGYTF
TRBV18 | CASSPLQDSNQPQHF
TRBV19 | CASNSRTGRTEAFF
TRBV6-2/TRBV6-3 | CASSYSTRSTWGNQPQHF
TRBV19 | CASSMAAPETQYF
TRBV6-6 | CASSYSWGVNTGELFF
TRBV28 | CASSAQGPEGGKLFF
TRBV18 | CASSPPVQGAETQYF
TRBV11-2 | CASSPLGAADTQYF
TRBV7-2 | CASSLDTGGYTF
TRBV7-2 | CASSSAGLGSGELFF
TRBV5-1 | CASSLGGSWSGEETQYF
TRBV5-1 | CASRQGAVTGELFF